This is a list of T cell receptor beta chains from one sample in a study of metastatic and nonmetastatic thyroid tumors. TCRdb reprocessed the PCR reads using MiXCR. The sample contains about 52,000 clones, around a sixth of which appear only once. The sequencing sample was made of blood. These receptors originate from a female donor with papillary thyroid cancer or a benign thyroid nodule (not recorded which). Some clones in this sample may be carry-over from other donors' samples. CDR3s include the opening cysteine and the closing phenylalanine or tryptophan. The order of the fields is D gene, V gene, J gene, clone size, CDR3 DNA, CDR3 protein. The D gene is left open where the match is weak. The size entry is marked missing in some rows and otherwise reads once, few, many or a size class.

>NA|TRBV11-1|TRBJ2-5|many
TGTGCCAGCAGCAAGCATGCATCCGGGACCCGAGGGGGAGAGACCCAGTACTTC
CASSKHASGTRGGETQYF
>NA|TRBV7-3|TRBJ2-3|NA
TGTGCCAGCAGCTTAAATACACCGGGACTTACCACAGATACGCAGTATTTT
CASSLNTPGLTTDTQYF
>NA|TRBV20-1|TRBJ2-3|once
TGCAGTGCTAGAGAAACCATAGCGAGTACAGATACGCAGTATTTT
CSARETIASTDTQYF
>NA|TRBV6-1|TRBJ1-1|few
TGCGCCAGCAGTGTTTGGGGTGTCGGGAACACTGAAGCTTTCTTT
CASSVWGVGNTEAFF
>TRBD1|TRBV28|TRBJ2-7|few
TGTGCCAGCATTCCTGGGACAGTCTACGAGCAGTACTTC
CASIPGTVYEQYF
>TRBD2|TRBV5-1|TRBJ2-5|NA
TGCGCCAGCAGCGAGGGACTACAAGAGACCCAGTACTTC
CASSEGLQETQYF
>NA|TRBV6-1|TRBJ1-2|NA
TGTGCCAGCATCGAAACAACAGCAGGGGTCTACACCTTC
CASIETTAGVYTF
>NA|TRBV19|TRBJ2-6|once
TGTGCCAGTAGCGCATCCAATTGGACCGGGGCCAACGTCCCGACTTTC
CASSASNWTGANVPTF
>NA|TRBV30|TRBJ2-7|NA
TGTCCCCGGCGGCTTGACAATCAGTACTTC
CPRRLDNQYF
>NA|TRBV28|TRBJ2-7|many
TGTGCCAGCAGTTTAAGCCAGGGGTCATACGAGCAGTACTTC
CASSLSQGSYEQYF
>NA|TRBV28|TRBJ2-7|many
TGTGCCAGCAGTTCCCGGACTCCCGCCTACGAGCAGTACTTC
CASSSRTPAYEQYF
>NA|TRBV25-1|TRBJ1-6|few
TGTGCCAGCAGGGGGGGCAATTCACCCCTCCACTTT
CASRGGNSPLHF
>NA|TRBV27|TRBJ1-2|many
TGTGCCAGCAGTTCACGGGTGGGCTATGGCTACACCTTC
CASSSRVGYGYTF
>TRBD1|TRBV28|TRBJ1-6|few
TGTGCCAGCAGTTCGCAGGAACAGGGGAATTCACCCCTCCACTTT
CASSSQEQGNSPLHF
>NA|TRBV19|TRBJ2-1|many
TGTGCCAGTAGCGACTACAATGAGCAGTTCTTC
CASSDYNEQFF
>TRBD1|TRBV19|TRBJ2-1|NA
TGTGCCAGTAGTATATCTGCAGGGGGCAAGGTGGGCAATGAGCAGTTCTTC
CASSISAGGKVGNEQFF
>NA|TRBV20-1|TRBJ2-5|NA
TGCAGTTTCGGTTTACTTCAGACCCAGTACTTC
CSFGLLQTQYF
>NA|TRBV11-2|TRBJ2-5|many
TGTGCCAGCAGCTTATATGGTTTTGGCGAGACCCAGTACTTC
CASSLYGFGETQYF
>NA|TRBV4-1|TRBJ1-5|many
TGCGCCAGCAGCTGGGGGATAGAGGAGCCCCAGCATTTT
CASSWGIEEPQHF
>NA|TRBV6-8|TRBJ2-7|few
TGTGCCAGCAGTTCGTACGCCCCCTGCGTGTACGAGCAGTACTTC
CASSSYAPCVYEQYF